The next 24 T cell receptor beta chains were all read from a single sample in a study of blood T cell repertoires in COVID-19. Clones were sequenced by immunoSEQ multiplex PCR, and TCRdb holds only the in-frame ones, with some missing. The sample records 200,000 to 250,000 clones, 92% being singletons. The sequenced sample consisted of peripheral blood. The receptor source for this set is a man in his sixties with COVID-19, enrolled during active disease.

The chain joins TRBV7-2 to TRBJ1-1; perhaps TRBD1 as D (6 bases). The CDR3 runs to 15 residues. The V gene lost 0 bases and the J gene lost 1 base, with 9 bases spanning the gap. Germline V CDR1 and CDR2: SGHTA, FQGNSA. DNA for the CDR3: TGTGCCAGCAGCTTAGCGCCACAGGGGAACACTGAAGCTTTCTTT. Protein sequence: CASSLAPQGNTEAFF. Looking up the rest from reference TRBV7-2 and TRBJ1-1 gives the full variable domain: GAGVSQSPSNKVTEKGKDVELRCDPISGHTALYWYRQSLGQGLEFLIYFQGNSAPDKSGLPSDRFSAERTGGSVSTLTIQRTQQEDSAVYLCASSLAPQGNTEAFFGQGTRLTVV.

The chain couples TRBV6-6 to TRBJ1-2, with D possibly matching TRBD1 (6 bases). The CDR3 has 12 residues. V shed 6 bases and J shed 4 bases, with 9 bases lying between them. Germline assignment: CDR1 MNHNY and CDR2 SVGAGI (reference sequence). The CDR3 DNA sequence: TGTGCCAGCAGACTGACAGGCTATGGCTACACCTTC. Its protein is CASRLTGYGYTF.

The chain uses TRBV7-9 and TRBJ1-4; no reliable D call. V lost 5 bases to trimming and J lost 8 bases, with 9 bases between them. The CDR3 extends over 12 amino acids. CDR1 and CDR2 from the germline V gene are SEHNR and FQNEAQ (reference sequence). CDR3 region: CASSPSREKLFF. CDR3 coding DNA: TGTGCCAGCAGCCCCAGTCGAGAAAAACTGTTTTTT.

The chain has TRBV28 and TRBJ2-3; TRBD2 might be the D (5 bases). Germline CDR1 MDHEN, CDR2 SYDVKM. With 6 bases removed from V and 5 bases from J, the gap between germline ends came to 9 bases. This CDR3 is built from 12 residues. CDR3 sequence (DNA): TGTGCCAGCAGAATCGCGGGAGATACGCAGTATTTT. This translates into CASRIAGDTQYF. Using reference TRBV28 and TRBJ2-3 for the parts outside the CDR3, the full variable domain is DVKVTQSSRYLVKRTGEKVFLECVQDMDHENMFWYRQDPGLGLRLIYFSYDVKMKEKGDIPEGYSVSREKKERFSLILESASTNQTSMYLCASRIAGDTQYFGPGTRLTVL.

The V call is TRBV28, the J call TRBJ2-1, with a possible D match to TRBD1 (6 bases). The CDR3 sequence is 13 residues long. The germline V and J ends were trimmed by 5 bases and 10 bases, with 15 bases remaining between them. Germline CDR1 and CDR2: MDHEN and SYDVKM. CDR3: CASSRAGTQEQFF. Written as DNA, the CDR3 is TGTGCCAGCAGTCGCGCCGGGACACAAGAGCAGTTCTTC.

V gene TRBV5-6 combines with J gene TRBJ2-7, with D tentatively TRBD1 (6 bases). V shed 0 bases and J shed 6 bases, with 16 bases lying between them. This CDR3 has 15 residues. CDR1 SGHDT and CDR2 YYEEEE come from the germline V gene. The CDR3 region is CASSLAGRGIPEQYF. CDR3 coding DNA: TGTGCCAGCAGCTTGGCCGGCAGGGGTATCCCCGAGCAGTACTTC.

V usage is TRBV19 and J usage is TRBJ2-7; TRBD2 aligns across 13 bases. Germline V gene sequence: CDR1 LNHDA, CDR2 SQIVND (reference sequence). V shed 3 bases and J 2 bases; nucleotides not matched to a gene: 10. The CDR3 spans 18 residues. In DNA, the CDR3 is TGTGCCAGTAGTATGATAGGCTGGACTAGCGGGGGCCCCTACGAGCAGTACTTC. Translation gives CASSMIGWTSGGPYEQYF.

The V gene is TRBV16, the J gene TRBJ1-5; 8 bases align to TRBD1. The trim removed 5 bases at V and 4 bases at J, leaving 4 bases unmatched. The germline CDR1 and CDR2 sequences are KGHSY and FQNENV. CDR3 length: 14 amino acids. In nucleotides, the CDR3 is TGTGCCAGCAGCGCGGACAGGGCGAATCAGCCCCAGCATTTT. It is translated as CASSADRANQPQHF. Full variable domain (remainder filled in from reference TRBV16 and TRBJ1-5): GEEVAQTPKHLVRGEGQKAKLYCAPIKGHSYVFWYQQVLKNEFKFLISFQNENVFDETGMPKERFSAKCLPNSPCSLEIQATKLEDSAVYFCASSADRANQPQHFGDGTRLSIL.

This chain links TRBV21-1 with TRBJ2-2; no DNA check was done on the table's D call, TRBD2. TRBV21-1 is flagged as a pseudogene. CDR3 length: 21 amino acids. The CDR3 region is CASSKEGREGRHTKRTGELFF. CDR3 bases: TGTGCCAGCAGCAAAGAAGGCCGGGAGGGCCGACACACAAAACGCACCGGGGAGCTGTTTTTT.

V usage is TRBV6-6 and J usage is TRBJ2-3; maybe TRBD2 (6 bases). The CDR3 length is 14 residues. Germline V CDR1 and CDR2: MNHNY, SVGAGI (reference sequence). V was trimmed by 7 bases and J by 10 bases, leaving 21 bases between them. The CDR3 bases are TGTGCCAGCACTTCACAGCAGGTTGGGACTCCGCAGTATTTT. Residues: CASTSQQVGTPQYF.

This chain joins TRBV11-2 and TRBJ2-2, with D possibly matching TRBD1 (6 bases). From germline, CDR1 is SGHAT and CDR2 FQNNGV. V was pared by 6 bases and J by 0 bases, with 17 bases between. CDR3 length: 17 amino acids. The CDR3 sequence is CASRPNWGTSNTGELFF. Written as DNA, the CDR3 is TGTGCCAGCAGACCTAACTGGGGGACATCGAACACCGGGGAGCTGTTTTTT.

The CDR3 DNA reads TGTGCCAGCAGCCCGGGGGGCGGGGGGCGGTTCTTC. The encoded protein is CASSPGGGGRFF. The rearrangement links TRBV7-9 to TRBJ2-1, with 8 positions matching TRBD2. This CDR3 is 12 amino acids long. The germline V gene encodes CDR1 SEHNR and CDR2 FQNEAQ (reference sequence). V dropped 5 bases and J dropped 15; count of bases not matched to a gene: 9.

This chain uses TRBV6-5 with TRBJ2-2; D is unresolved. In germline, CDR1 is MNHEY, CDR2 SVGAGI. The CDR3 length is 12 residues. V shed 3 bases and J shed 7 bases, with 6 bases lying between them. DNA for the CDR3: TGTGCCAGCAGTTATTTACACGGGGAGCTGTTTTTT. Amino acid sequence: CASSYLHGELFF.

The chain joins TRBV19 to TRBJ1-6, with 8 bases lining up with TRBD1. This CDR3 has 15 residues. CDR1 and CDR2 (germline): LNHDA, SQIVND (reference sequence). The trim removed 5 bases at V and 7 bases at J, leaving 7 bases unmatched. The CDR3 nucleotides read TGTGCCAGTAGTCCGGGACAGGTTGGGAATTCACCCCTCCACTTT. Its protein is CASSPGQVGNSPLHF.

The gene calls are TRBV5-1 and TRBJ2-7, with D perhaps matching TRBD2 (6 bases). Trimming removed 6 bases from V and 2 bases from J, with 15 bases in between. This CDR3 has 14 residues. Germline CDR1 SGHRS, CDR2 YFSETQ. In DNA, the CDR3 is TGCGCCAGCAAAGTGGCGGGGAACGCCTACGAGCAGTACTTC. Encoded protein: CASKVAGNAYEQYF.

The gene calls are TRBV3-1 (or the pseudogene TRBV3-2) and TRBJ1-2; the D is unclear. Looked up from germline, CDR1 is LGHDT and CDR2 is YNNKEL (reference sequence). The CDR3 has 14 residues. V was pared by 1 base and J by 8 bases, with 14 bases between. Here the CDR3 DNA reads TGTGCCAGCAGCCAAGGGGTGGGTCAGAGGGGCTACACCTTC. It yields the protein CASSQGVGQRGYTF.

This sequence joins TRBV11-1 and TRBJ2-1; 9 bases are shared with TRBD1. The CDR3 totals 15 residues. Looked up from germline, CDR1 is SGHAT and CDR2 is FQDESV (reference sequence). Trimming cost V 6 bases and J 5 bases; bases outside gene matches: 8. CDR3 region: CASRTNRGRNNEQFF. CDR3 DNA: TGTGCCAGCAGAACCAACAGGGGGCGGAACAATGAGCAGTTCTTC.

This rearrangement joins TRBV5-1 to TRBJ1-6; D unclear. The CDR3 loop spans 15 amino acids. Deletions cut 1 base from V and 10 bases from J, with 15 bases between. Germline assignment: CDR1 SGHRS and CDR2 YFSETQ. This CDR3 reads CASSLLGRMSSPLHF. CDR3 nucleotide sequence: TGCGCCAGCAGCTTGTTGGGCCGAATGAGCTCACCCCTCCACTTT.

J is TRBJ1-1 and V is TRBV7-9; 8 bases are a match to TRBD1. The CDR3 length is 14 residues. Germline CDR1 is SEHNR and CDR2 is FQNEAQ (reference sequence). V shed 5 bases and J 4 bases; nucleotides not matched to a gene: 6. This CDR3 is CASSTTGGGTEAFF. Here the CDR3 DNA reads TGTGCCAGCAGCACCACAGGGGGAGGCACTGAAGCTTTCTTT.

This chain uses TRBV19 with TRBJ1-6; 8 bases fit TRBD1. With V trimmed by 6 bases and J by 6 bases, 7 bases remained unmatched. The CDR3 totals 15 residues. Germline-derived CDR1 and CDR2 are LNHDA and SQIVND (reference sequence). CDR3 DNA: TGTGCCAGTAGAGGACAGGGAACCGGTAATTCACCCCTCCACTTT. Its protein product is CASRGQGTGNSPLHF.

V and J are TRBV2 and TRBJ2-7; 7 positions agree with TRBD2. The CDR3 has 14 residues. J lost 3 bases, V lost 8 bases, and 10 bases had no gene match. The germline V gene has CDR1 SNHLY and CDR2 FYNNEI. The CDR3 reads CASGLGEGSYEQYF. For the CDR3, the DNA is TGTGCCAGCGGACTAGGGGAAGGGAGCTACGAGCAGTACTTC.

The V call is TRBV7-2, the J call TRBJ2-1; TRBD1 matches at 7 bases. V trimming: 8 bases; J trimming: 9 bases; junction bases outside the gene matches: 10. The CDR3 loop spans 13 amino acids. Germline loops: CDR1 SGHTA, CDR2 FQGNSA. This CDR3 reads CASHLSPGGEQFF. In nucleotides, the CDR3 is TGTGCCAGCCATTTATCCCCAGGGGGTGAGCAGTTCTTC.

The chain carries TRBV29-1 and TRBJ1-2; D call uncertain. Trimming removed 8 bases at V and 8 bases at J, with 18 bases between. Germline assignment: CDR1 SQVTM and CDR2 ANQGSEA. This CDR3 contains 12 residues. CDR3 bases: TGCAGCCAGTTTACGGGAGGAGGGGGCTACACCTTC. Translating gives CSQFTGGGGYTF. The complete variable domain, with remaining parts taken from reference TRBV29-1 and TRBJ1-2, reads SAVISQKPSRDICQRGTSLTIQCQVDSQVTMMFWYRQQPGQSLTLIATANQGSEATYESGFVIDKFPISRPNLTFSTLTVSNMSPEDSSIYLCSQFTGGGGYTFGSGTRLTVV.

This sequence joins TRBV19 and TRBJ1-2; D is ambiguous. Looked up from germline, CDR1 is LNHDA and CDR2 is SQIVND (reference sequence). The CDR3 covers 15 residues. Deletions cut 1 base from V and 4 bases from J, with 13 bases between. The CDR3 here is CASSIGWTRGYGYTF. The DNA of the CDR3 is TGTGCCAGTAGTATAGGTTGGACTCGGGGCTATGGCTACACCTTC.